The present T cell receptor beta chain was sequenced within a study of T cell responses to AZD1222 COVID-19 vaccine. Whole-study context: Second-dose intervals of approximately 4 or approximately 12 weeks were pooled. Study observations and caveats: The donors showed a predominance of white British ancestry and of females, with possible underestimation of clonal diversity.

Notes on this clone: Its antigen is undetermined.

Libraries were prepared by immunoSEQ multiplex PCR; TCRdb keeps only in-frame clonotypes and omits some of them. The sample shows 68,000 or so clones, more than 70% of them seen only once. This receptor was taken from an adult in good health. The sample here was peripheral blood, taken on day 0 of AZD1222 vaccination.

In DNA, the CDR3 is TGTGCCAGCTCACCCAGGTACAGCGGAGACAATGAGCAGTTCTTC. Its protein is CASSPRYSGDNEQFF. The genes are TRBV18 and TRBJ2-1; TRBD2 might be the D (5 bases). This CDR3 is 15 amino acids long. Germline loops: CDR1 KGHSH, CDR2 LQKENI. Trimming took 3 bases from V and 5 from J, leaving 14 bases between them.